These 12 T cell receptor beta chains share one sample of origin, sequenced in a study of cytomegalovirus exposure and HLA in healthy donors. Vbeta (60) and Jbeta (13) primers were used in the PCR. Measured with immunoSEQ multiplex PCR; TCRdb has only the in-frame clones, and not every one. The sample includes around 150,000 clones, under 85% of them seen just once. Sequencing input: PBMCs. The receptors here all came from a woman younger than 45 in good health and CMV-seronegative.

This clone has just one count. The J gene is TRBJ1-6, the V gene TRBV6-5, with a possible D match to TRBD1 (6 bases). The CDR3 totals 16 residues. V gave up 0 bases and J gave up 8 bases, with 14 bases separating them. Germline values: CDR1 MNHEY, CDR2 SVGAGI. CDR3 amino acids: CASSYSGWGLDSPLHF. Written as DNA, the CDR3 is TGTGCCAGCAGTTACTCGGGGTGGGGGCTGGATTCACCCCTCCACTTT.

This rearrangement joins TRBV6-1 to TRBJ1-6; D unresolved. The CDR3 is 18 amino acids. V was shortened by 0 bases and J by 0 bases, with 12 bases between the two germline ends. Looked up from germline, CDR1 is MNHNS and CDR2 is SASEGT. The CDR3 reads CASSEAGWESSYNSPLHF. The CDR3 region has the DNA TGTGCCAGCAGTGAAGCGGGGTGGGAGAGCTCCTATAATTCACCCCTCCACTTT.

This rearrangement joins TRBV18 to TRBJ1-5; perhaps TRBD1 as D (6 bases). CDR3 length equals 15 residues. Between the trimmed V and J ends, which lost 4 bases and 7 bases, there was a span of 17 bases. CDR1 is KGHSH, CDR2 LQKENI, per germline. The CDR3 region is CASSQQGTLNQPQHF. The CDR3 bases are TGTGCCAGCTCACAACAGGGTACGCTCAACCAGCCCCAGCATTTT.

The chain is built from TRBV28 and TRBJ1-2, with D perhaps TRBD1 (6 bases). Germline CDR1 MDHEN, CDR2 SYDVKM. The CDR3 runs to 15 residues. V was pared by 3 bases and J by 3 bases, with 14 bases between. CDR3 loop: CASSLPKQGDYGYTF. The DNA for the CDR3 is TGTGCCAGCAGTTTGCCCAAACAGGGCGACTATGGCTACACCTTC.

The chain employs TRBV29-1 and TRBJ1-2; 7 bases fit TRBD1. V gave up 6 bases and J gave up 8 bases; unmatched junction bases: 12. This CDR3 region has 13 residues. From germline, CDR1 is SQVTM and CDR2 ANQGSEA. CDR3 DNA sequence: TGCAGCGTCACCGACAGGGTCGAGCAAGGCTACACCTTC. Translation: CSVTDRVEQGYTF.

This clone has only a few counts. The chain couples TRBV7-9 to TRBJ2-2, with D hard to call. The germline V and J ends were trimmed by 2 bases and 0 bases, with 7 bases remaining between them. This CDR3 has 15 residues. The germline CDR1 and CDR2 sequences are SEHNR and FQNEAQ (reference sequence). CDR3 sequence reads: CASSLLGTNTGELFF. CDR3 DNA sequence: TGTGCCAGCAGCTTATTGGGCACGAACACCGGGGAGCTGTTTTTT.

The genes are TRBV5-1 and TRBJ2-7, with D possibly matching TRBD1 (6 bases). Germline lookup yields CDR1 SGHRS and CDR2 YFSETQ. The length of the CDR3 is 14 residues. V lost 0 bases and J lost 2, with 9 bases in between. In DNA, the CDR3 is TGCGCCAGCAGCTTGGAAGGGACAACCTACGAGCAGTACTTC. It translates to CASSLEGTTYEQYF.

The CDR3 bases are TGTGCCAGTAGTATAGAGAGGGAAAAACTGTTTTTT. Translation gives CASSIEREKLFF. V usage is TRBV19 and J usage is TRBJ1-4, with D hard to call. Germline values: CDR1 LNHDA, CDR2 SQIVND (reference sequence). The ends were cut back, 0 bases at V and 8 bases at J, with 4 bases in the middle. The CDR3 loop spans 12 amino acids.

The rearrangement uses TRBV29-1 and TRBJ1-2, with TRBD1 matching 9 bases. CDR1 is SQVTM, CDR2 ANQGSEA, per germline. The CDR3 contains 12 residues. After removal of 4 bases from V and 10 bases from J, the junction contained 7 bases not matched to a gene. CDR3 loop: CSVVDRGSVYTF. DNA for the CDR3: TGCAGCGTTGTGGACAGGGGTAGTGTCTACACCTTC. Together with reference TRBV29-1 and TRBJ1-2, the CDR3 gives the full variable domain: SAVISQKPSRDICQRGTSLTIQCQVDSQVTMMFWYRQQPGQSLTLIATANQGSEATYESGFVIDKFPISRPNLTFSTLTVSNMSPEDSSIYLCSVVDRGSVYTFGSGTRLTVV.

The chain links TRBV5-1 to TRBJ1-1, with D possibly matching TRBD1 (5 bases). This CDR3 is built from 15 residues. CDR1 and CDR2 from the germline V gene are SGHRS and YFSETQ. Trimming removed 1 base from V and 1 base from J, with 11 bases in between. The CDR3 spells CASSLTAQGNTEAFF. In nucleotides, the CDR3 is TGCGCCAGCAGCTTGACGGCCCAGGGGAACACTGAAGCTTTCTTT.

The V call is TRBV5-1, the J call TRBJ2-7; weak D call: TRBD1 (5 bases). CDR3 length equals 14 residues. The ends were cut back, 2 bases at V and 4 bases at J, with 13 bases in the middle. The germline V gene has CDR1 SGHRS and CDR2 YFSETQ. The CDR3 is CASSFLDQGYEQYF. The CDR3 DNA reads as TGCGCCAGCAGCTTCCTGGACCAGGGTTACGAGCAGTACTTC.

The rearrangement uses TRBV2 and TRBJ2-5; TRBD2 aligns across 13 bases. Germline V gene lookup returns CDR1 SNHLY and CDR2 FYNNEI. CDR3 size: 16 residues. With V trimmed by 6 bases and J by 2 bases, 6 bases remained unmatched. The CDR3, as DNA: TGTGCCAGCAGCTTGACTAGCGGGGGGCGGCAAGAGACCCAGTACTTC. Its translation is CASSLTSGGRQETQYF.